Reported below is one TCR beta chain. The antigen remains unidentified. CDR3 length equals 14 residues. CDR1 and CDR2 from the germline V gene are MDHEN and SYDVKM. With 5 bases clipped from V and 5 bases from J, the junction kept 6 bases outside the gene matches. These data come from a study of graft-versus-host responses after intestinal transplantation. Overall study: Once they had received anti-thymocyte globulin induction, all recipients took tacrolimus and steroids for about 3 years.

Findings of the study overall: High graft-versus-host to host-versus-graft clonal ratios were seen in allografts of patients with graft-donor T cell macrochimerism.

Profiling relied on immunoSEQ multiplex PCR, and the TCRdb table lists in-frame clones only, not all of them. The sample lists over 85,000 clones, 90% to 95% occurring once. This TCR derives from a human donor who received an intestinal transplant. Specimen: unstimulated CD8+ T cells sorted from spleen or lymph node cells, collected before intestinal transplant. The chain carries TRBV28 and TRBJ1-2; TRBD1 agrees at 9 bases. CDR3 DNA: TGTGCCAGCAGTCTACAGGGGGCTTATTATGGCTACACCTTC. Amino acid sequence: CASSLQGAYYGYTF.